This TCR beta chain is from a study of cytomegalovirus exposure and HLA in healthy donors. General study results and limits: In vitro experiments confirmed that three CMV-associated chains were specific for CMV antigens. According to the study, some 160 TCR beta chains were cytomegalovirus-associated.

Germline V lookup: CDR1 SGHTS, CDR2 YDEGEE. CDR3 size: 14 residues. Trimming left V 1 base short and J 0 bases short, with 8 bases between. 60 Vbeta and 13 Jbeta primers were used in PCR. Clones were read by immunoSEQ multiplex PCR, and TCRdb kept only the in-frame ones, dropping some. The repertoire holds about 97,000 clones, with around 83% as singletons. This clone was counted a few times. Its antigen remains unknown. The V and J genes are TRBV5-8 and TRBJ2-7, with a tentative D call TRBD1 (6 bases). This TCR was recovered from a man aged 25 to 40 in good health and CMV-seronegative. Sample: PBMCs. In DNA form, the CDR3 reads TGTGCCAGCAGCTTGACAGGGCCCTCCTACGAGCAGTACTTC. Amino acids: CASSLTGPSYEQYF.